These T cell receptor beta chains were read from a single sample in a study of blood T cell repertoires in COVID-19. Here immunoSEQ multiplex PCR was the method, and the copy in TCRdb shows in-frame clones only, minus some. The sample includes about 250,000 clones, roughly 89% of them seen just once. Material for sequencing was peripheral blood. The source of these receptors is a woman aged 35 to 49 who had recovered from COVID-19. The CDR3 runs from the conserved cysteine through the conserved F or W. Not every row has a clone size; where given, it reads once, few, many or a size class.

TRBV4-1,once,TRBJ2-7,CASSPAGGRYEQYF
TRBV5-1,NA,TRBJ1-1,CASSLDRRNTEAFF
TRBV5-1,NA,TRBJ2-1,CASSLAAGYYNEQFF
TRBV7-2,NA,TRBJ2-3,CASSLGEDTQYF
TRBV4-1,NA,TRBJ1-1,CASSPWTANTEAFF
TRBV12-3/TRBV12-4,once,TRBJ2-3,CASSLRGSGTQYF
TRBV19,NA,TRBJ2-2,CASTRQGLNTGELFF
TRBV10-3,NA,TRBJ1-1,CAITRQGLNTEAFF
TRBV5-1,NA,TRBJ2-5,CASSPANGQYQETQYF
TRBV4-1,NA,TRBJ2-2,CASSQEKPGQINTGELFF
TRBV28,NA,TRBJ1-1,CASSYITEAFF
TRBV19,NA,TRBJ2-1,CASSKLRGTVTYNEQFF
TRBV10-2,NA,TRBJ1-4,CASRDTTNEKLFF
TRBV25-1,NA,TRBJ1-2,CASSSRTAGANYGYTF
TRBV2,NA,TRBJ1-2,CASSEARPSGYTF
TRBV27,NA,TRBJ2-3,CASRDFSTDTQYF
TRBV5-1,NA,TRBJ2-3,CASSLGQGSTDTQYF
TRBV4-1,NA,TRBJ2-1,CASSSTGTSVINEQFF
TRBV11-2,NA,TRBJ1-6,CASSLWTNNSPLHF
TRBV19,NA,TRBJ2-1,CASNTGKEQFF
TRBV27,NA,TRBJ1-1,CASSGRGNTEAFF
TRBV11-2,NA,TRBJ1-2,CASSPAPGQNYGYTF
TRBV19,NA,TRBJ2-2,CASSIAVNTGELFF
TRBV14,few,TRBJ1-4,CASSQVGYNEKLFF
TRBV5-4,NA,TRBJ2-1,CASSLGQRGGSSNEQFF
TRBV7-8,NA,TRBJ2-5,CASSLAGLAGIQETQYF
TRBV12-5,NA,TRBJ2-1,CASGPMTSGSLDEQFF
TRBV2,NA,TRBJ2-3,CASSGWRGGADTQYF
TRBV7-2,NA,TRBJ1-1,CASSSQGNTEAFF
TRBV28,NA,TRBJ2-2,CASNFRGAGELFF
TRBV7-9,NA,TRBJ2-2,CASSLARTGYTGELFF
TRBV19,once,TRBJ2-7,CASSIRGQGAYEQYF
TRBV6-5,NA,TRBJ2-2,CASSYEASGVTGELFF
TRBV6-5,NA,TRBJ2-2,CASRVGTGNSGELFF
TRBV5-1,NA,TRBJ2-5,CASSSPGGIGETQYF
TRBV28,NA,TRBJ1-2,CASYRDRDYGYTF
TRBV14,NA,TRBJ2-5,CASSPREGWETQYF
TRBV28,NA,TRBJ1-1,CASSLLQTEAFF
TRBV7-9,NA,TRBJ1-1,CASTQPEGQMNTEAFF
TRBV19,few,TRBJ1-2,CASSPPDLRGDYGYTF
TRBV9,NA,TRBJ2-5,CASGRLAGGRQETQYF
TRBV29-1,NA,TRBJ1-1,CSVVTWDRNTEAFF
TRBV4-1,few,TRBJ1-5,CASSQVAGKANQPQHF
TRBV2,NA,TRBJ2-1,CASSRAEQFF
TRBV5-4,NA,TRBJ2-7,CASSYSKRDRVTYEQYF
TRBV9,NA,TRBJ2-5,CASSPTVAQETQYF